The clone carrying this T cell receptor (beta chain) was found a few times. The antigen remains undetermined. These data originate in a study of response to subunit inactivated influenza vaccine. Study observations and caveats: Few additional T cells are recruited per seasonal influenza vaccination, authors suggested.

TCRdb analysed the RT-PCR reads with MiXCR anew, one entry per CDR3 protein. Here the sample spans 650,000 or so distinct CDR3 sequences, 14% being singletons. This clonotype was obtained from a man over 45 who received an inactivated influenza vaccine. Sequencing was performed on PBMCs from blood, taken around 15 days before vaccination.

CDR3 amino acids: CSARSSGATNTQYF. In nucleotides, the CDR3 is TGCAGTGCTAGATCTAGCGGGGCCACGAATACGCAGTATTTT. The V call is TRBV20-1, the J call TRBJ2-3; the match to TRBD2 covers 9 bases. This CDR3 spans 14 amino acids. The V gene end was trimmed by 2 bases and the J gene end by 7 bases; junction bases not matched to a gene: 7. CDR1 DFQATT and CDR2 SNEGSKA come from the germline V gene (reference sequence).